One and the same sample provided the 29 T cell receptor beta chains below, sequenced in a study of T cell responses to AZD1222 COVID-19 vaccine. TCRdb keeps only in-frame clones here, not all; method: immunoSEQ multiplex PCR. The profile shows some 130,000 clones, under 95% of them singletons. Sample: peripheral blood, taken on day 0 of AZD1222 vaccination. These receptor sequences come from an adult in good health.

V usage is TRBV7-3 and J usage is TRBJ1-1; no reliable D call. V was trimmed by 4 bases and J by 5 bases, leaving 11 bases between them. The CDR3 has 13 residues. Per germline, CDR1 SGHTA and CDR2 FQGTGA. CDR3 in DNA: TGTGCCAGCAGCTCGGATGGACGGACTGAAGCTTTCTTT. It encodes CASSSDGRTEAFF.

The chain employs TRBV27 and TRBJ2-1, with a weak D call TRBD2 (6 bases). The CDR3 is made up of 15 amino acids. V was shortened by 6 bases and J by 1 base, with 13 bases between the two germline ends. Germline loops: CDR1 MNHEY, CDR2 SMNVEV (reference sequence). The DNA of the CDR3 is TGTGCCAGCAGCCCCCGGCGGGATTCCTACAATGAGCAGTTCTTC. It is translated as CASSPRRDSYNEQFF.

J is TRBJ2-6 and V is TRBV23-1, with D possibly being TRBD1 (5 bases). TRBV23-1 is an ORF; its function is uncertain. Trimming cost V 9 bases and J 1 base, with 13 bases left between them. CDR3 length: 15 residues. The DNA for the CDR3 is TGCGCCAGAAGGCAGGGAAGGTCTGGGGCCAACGTCCTGACTTTC. Protein product: CARRQGRSGANVLTF.

This sequence joins TRBV10-1 and TRBJ1-2; D is undetermined. The CDR3 covers 15 residues. V was pared by 8 bases and J by 6 bases, with 22 bases between. CDR1 is WNHNN, CDR2 SYGVQD, per germline (reference sequence). The CDR3 sequence: CASGRTGTSTNGYTF. The CDR3 DNA sequence: TGCGCCAGCGGAAGGACCGGAACAAGCACAAATGGCTACACCTTC.

This clone was recorded once. This rearrangement joins TRBV11-2 to TRBJ1-1; 8 nucleotides agree with TRBD1. V was clipped by 1 base and J by 6 bases; unmatched bases: 1. The germline V gene encodes CDR1 SGHAT and CDR2 FQNNGV. The CDR3 sequence is 13 residues long. The chain's CDR3 is CASSLVRGPEAFF. CDR3 coding DNA: TGTGCCAGCAGCTTAGTCAGGGGGCCTGAAGCTTTCTTT.

The V call is TRBV7-9, the J call TRBJ2-5; D perhaps matches TRBD2 (6 bases). The CDR3 runs 14 residues. The V end lost 7 bases, the J end lost 6 bases, and 18 bases lay between the germline ends. Per the germline V gene, CDR1 is SEHNR and CDR2 is FQNEAQ (reference sequence). The CDR3 here is CASTRDSWLKTQYF. The DNA for the CDR3 is TGTGCCAGCACACGGGACTCCTGGTTGAAGACCCAGTACTTC.

This chain uses TRBV10-3 with TRBJ2-5; D is ambiguous. Germline-derived CDR1 and CDR2 are ENHRY and SYGVKD. V shed 10 bases and J shed 2 bases, with 11 bases lying between them. The CDR3 covers 12 residues. The DNA of the CDR3 is TGTGCCACCACAGACATACAAGAGACCCAGTACTTC. It encodes CATTDIQETQYF.

J is TRBJ1-4 and V is TRBV13; 11 nucleotides align to TRBD1. The CDR3 sequence is 14 residues long. Germline lookup yields CDR1 PRHDT and CDR2 FYEKMQ (reference sequence). The trim removed 6 bases at V and 8 bases at J, leaving 5 bases unmatched. CDR3 in DNA: TGTGCCAGCAGTCGGGACAGGGGGGGGGAAAAACTGTTTTTT. Translated: CASSRDRGGEKLFF.

J is TRBJ2-3 and V is TRBV27, with D perhaps TRBD1 (6 bases). The germline CDR1 and CDR2 sequences are MNHEY and SMNVEV (reference sequence). The CDR3 covers 17 residues. V was trimmed by 3 bases and J by 0 bases, leaving 16 bases between them. The CDR3 sequence is CASSLTGHYTSTDTQYF. DNA for the CDR3: TGTGCCAGCAGTTTGACGGGACACTACACTAGCACAGATACGCAGTATTTT.

This chain links TRBV6-5 with TRBJ2-3, with 8 bases that match TRBD2. Trimming took 6 bases from V and 4 from J; bases not matched to a gene: 9. Per the germline V gene, CDR1 is MNHEY and CDR2 is SVGAGI. This CDR3 contains 15 residues. CDR3 amino acids: CASRQREGRADTQYF. The CDR3 coding sequence is TGTGCCAGCAGACAACGGGAGGGCCGTGCAGATACGCAGTATTTT.

The chain joins TRBV4-2 to TRBJ2-2; 7 nucleotides align to TRBD2. Trimming at V came to 1 base and at J to 5 bases, leaving 7 bases not matched to a gene. CDR1 is LGHNA and CDR2 is YNFKEQ in the germline V gene. The length of the CDR3 is 16 residues. CDR3 residues: CASSQVVAGETGELFF. As DNA, the CDR3 is TGTGCCAGCAGCCAAGTCGTGGCGGGAGAAACCGGGGAGCTGTTTTTT.

The rearrangement links TRBV11-3 to TRBJ2-7, with D unresolved. Germline V gene sequence: CDR1 SGHNT, CDR2 YENEEA. Trimming left V 8 bases short and J 6 bases short, with 14 bases between. This CDR3 contains 12 residues. In DNA form, the CDR3 reads TGTGCCAGCGCCTCGTTCCCCCCCGAGCAGTACTTC. Its translation is CASASFPPEQYF.

This chain links TRBV13 with TRBJ2-5, with D unresolved. The CDR3 sequence is 15 residues long. V shed 4 bases and J shed 1 base, with 13 bases lying between them. CDR1 is PRHDT, CDR2 FYEKMQ, per germline (reference sequence). CDR3 bases: TGTGCCAGCAGCTCAAGGGTCAGGACCCAAGAGACCCAGTACTTC. This encodes CASSSRVRTQETQYF. The full variable domain, completed using reference TRBV13 and TRBJ2-5, is AAGVIQSPRHLIKEKRETATLKCYPIPRHDTVYWYQQGPGQDPQFLISFYEKMQSDKGSIPDRFSAQQFSDYHSELNMSSLELGDSALYFCASSSRVRTQETQYFGPGTRLLVL.

This chain joins TRBV28 and TRBJ1-1, with D maybe TRBD1 (5 bases). Trimming removed 4 bases at V and 11 bases at J, with 20 bases between. The CDR3 sequence is 14 residues long. CDR1 and CDR2 (germline): MDHEN, SYDVKM. The CDR3 reads CASSSIGGVSDAFF. The CDR3 DNA reads as TGTGCCAGCAGTTCTATCGGAGGGGTGAGTGACGCTTTCTTT. The full variable domain, with the rest looked up from reference TRBV28 and TRBJ1-1, is DVKVTQSSRYLVKRTGEKVFLECVQDMDHENMFWYRQDPGLGLRLIYFSYDVKMKEKGDIPEGYSVSREKKERFSLILESASTNQTSMYLCASSSIGGVSDAFFGQGTRLTVV.

The genes are TRBV7-2 and TRBJ1-2; D is possibly TRBD1 (5 bases). Trimming shortened V by 2 bases and J by 6 bases, and 10 bases separated the two germline ends. CDR3 length: 13 residues. In germline, CDR1 is SGHTA, CDR2 FQGNSA. CDR3 sequence (DNA): TGTGCCAGCAGCTTACCGGGGGGAGATGGCTACACCTTC. Translation gives CASSLPGGDGYTF.

The V and J genes are TRBV5-5 and TRBJ1-5; D may be TRBD1 (5 bases). V dropped 7 bases and J dropped 10 bases, with 15 bases sitting between them. CDR1 is SGHKS and CDR2 is YYEKEE in the germline V gene (reference sequence). The CDR3 runs to 12 residues. The CDR3 sequence is CASGGDSPPQHF. The CDR3 DNA sequence: TGTGCCAGCGGGGGGGATTCTCCCCCCCAGCATTTT.

The chain couples TRBV5-1 to TRBJ2-7; tentative D call: TRBD2 (6 bases). The CDR3 is made up of 15 amino acids. Trimming cost V 4 bases and J 4 bases, with 18 bases left between them. The V gene's germline CDR1 is SGHRS and CDR2 YFSETQ. This chain's CDR3 is CASSNGGVGRYEQYF. The CDR3 nucleotides are TGCGCCAGCAGCAACGGGGGTGTCGGACGGTACGAGCAGTACTTC.

The chain has TRBV30 and TRBJ1-1, with a weak D call TRBD1 (6 bases). The V gene's germline CDR1 is GTSNPN and CDR2 SVGIG (reference sequence). Trimming took 1 base from V and 11 from J, leaving 14 bases between them. The CDR3 has 12 amino acids. CDR3 nucleotide sequence: TGTGCCTGGAGTGGCGGGGGCTTCTTGGCTTTCTTT. This codes for CAWSGGGFLAFF.

The chain employs TRBV30 and TRBJ2-3; TRBD2 is a possible D gene (6 bases). V gave up 3 bases and J gave up 3 bases, with 19 bases separating them. The CDR3 has 16 amino acids. Looked up from germline, CDR1 is GTSNPN and CDR2 is SVGIG (reference sequence). The DNA for the CDR3 is TGTGCCTGGAGATCTCTGACTAGAACGAGGACAGATACGCAGTATTTT. It encodes CAWRSLTRTRTDTQYF.

The chain is built from TRBV12-3 or TRBV12-4 and TRBJ2-1; a weak D match, TRBD2 (6 bases). This CDR3 is built from 12 residues. Deletions cut 6 bases from V and 8 bases from J, with 11 bases between. The CDR3 nucleotides are TGTGCCAGCAGCCACACTAGCTATGAGCAGTTCTTC. Translated: CASSHTSYEQFF.

The chain has TRBV4-1 and TRBJ2-1; D gene unclear. Trimming stripped 2 bases from V and 7 bases from J, with 15 bases between. This CDR3 is 15 amino acids long. Germline V gene data show CDR1 as MGHRA and CDR2 as YSYEKL. The CDR3, as DNA: TGCGCCAGCAGCCAAACATACGGCCTTTCAAATGAGCAGTTCTTC. Encoded protein: CASSQTYGLSNEQFF.

CDR3 loop: CASSLQGGTEAFF. CDR3 coding DNA: TGCGCCAGCAGCTTACAGGGGGGCACTGAAGCTTTCTTT. This sequence joins TRBV5-1 and TRBJ1-1; 8 nucleotides agree with TRBD1. The CDR3 has 13 amino acids. V lost 2 bases and J lost 4; bases outside the gene matches: 1. CDR1 is SGHRS, CDR2 YFSETQ, per germline.

The V gene is TRBV19, the J gene TRBJ1-2, with 10 bases aligning to TRBD1. The CDR3 is made up of 13 amino acids. The trim removed 7 bases at V and 6 bases at J, leaving 5 bases unmatched. Germline V gene data show CDR1 as LNHDA and CDR2 as SQIVND (reference sequence). The CDR3 reads CASTADRGDGYTF. The CDR3 DNA sequence: TGTGCCAGTACCGCGGACAGGGGGGATGGCTACACCTTC.

V and J are TRBV7-9 and TRBJ2-2; D tentatively reads TRBD1 or TRBD2 (6 bases each). Germline V gene sequence: CDR1 SEHNR, CDR2 FQNEAQ (reference sequence). The CDR3 is 17 amino acids. Trimming took off 5 bases at V and 3 bases at J, with 19 bases between the two ends. CDR3 sequence reads: CASSPSKGGLDTGELFF. Here the CDR3 DNA reads TGTGCCAGCAGCCCTAGTAAGGGGGGCTTGGACACCGGGGAGCTGTTTTTT.

The chain is built from TRBV21-1 and TRBJ1-2. TRBV21-1 has pseudogene status. CDR3 length: 16 amino acids. CDR3 nucleotide sequence: TGTGCCAGCAGCAAAAAGTCTCGGGGGCGAGAAGGTGGCTACACCTTC. Protein sequence: CASSKKSRGREGGYTF.

The gene calls are TRBV11-3 and TRBJ1-1; 7 nucleotides line up with TRBD1. V lost 1 base to trimming and J lost 8 bases; unmatched junction nucleotides: 4. CDR3 length equals 13 residues. Germline V CDR1 and CDR2: SGHNT, YENEEA. CDR3 residues: CASSLGGQLEAFF. DNA of the CDR3: TGTGCCAGCAGCTTAGGGGGACAGCTAGAAGCTTTCTTT.

The chain is built from TRBV11-2 and TRBJ2-7, with D perhaps matching TRBD2 (5 bases). The CDR3 is made up of 14 amino acids. Germline loops: CDR1 SGHAT, CDR2 FQNNGV. V dropped 5 bases and J dropped 0 bases, with 11 bases sitting between them. The chain's CDR3 is CASSPGGSSYEQYF. DNA for the CDR3: TGTGCCAGCAGCCCCGGAGGCTCCTCCTACGAGCAGTACTTC.

This sequence joins TRBV7-9 and TRBJ1-1; no reliable D call. The germline V gene encodes CDR1 SEHNR and CDR2 FQNEAQ (reference sequence). The CDR3 sequence is 14 residues long. The V gene lost 5 bases and the J gene lost 1 base, with 11 bases spanning the gap. The CDR3 nucleotides read TGTGCCAGCAGCCCCCTCCAGAGGAACACTGAAGCTTTCTTT. This encodes CASSPLQRNTEAFF.

The J gene is TRBJ1-5, the V gene TRBV7-8, with 10 bases lining up with TRBD1. The CDR3 runs to 18 residues. Germline CDR1 is SGHVS and CDR2 is FQNEAQ. The ends lost 2 bases at V and 3 bases at J; junction bases unmatched: 10. The DNA for the CDR3 is TGTGCCAGCAGCTTAAAAAACCGGGACAGGGGCAACAATCAGCCCCAGCATTTT. It yields the protein CASSLKNRDRGNNQPQHF. Filled out from reference TRBV7-8 and TRBJ1-5, the complete variable domain reads GAGVSQSPRYKVAKRGQDVALRCDPISGHVSLFWYQQALGQGPEFLTYFQNEAQLDKSGLPSDRFFAERPEGSVSTLKIQRTQQEDSAVYLCASSLKNRDRGNNQPQHFGDGTRLSIL.